This paragraph reports one T cell receptor (beta chain). V was pared by 6 bases and J by 3 bases, with 4 bases of the junction left unmatched. Looked up from germline, CDR1 is SNHLY and CDR2 is FYNNEI. The CDR3 contains 14 residues. Libraries were prepared by immunoSEQ multiplex PCR; TCRdb keeps only in-frame clonotypes and omits some of them. The table includes about 490,000 clones, approximately 85% detected once. The data derive from a study of blood T cell repertoires in COVID-19. V gene TRBV2 combines with J gene TRBJ2-2, with 7 bases identical to TRBD2. Sequencing input: peripheral blood. This sequence was found in a human donor in a cohort sampled during active COVID-19. The CDR3 reads CASRRERDTGELFF. The CDR3 DNA is TGTGCCAGCAGGCGGGAGAGGGACACCGGGGAGCTGTTTTTT.